What follows are 20 T cell receptor beta chains derived from one specimen sequenced in a study of T-cell memory formation after mild COVID-19. TCRdb passed the 5' RACE reads through MiXCR, listing each CDR3 protein once. The table has over 450,000 distinct CDR3 sequences, 20% seen once. Input material: PBMCs or a T cell subset sorted from them (not recorded which). The receptors originated from an adult woman who had mild COVID-19 (a few samples of this study predate the infection). Cell type and time point are not known.

V usage is TRBV10-3 and J usage is TRBJ2-3, with 10 bases fitting TRBD1. The CDR3 is 16 residues long. Trimming at V came to 3 bases and at J to 3 bases, leaving 6 bases not matched to a gene. CDR1 ENHRY and CDR2 SYGVKD come from the germline V gene. The CDR3 loop is CAISERTGGETDTQYF. As DNA, the CDR3 is TGTGCCATCAGTGAAAGGACAGGGGGTGAGACAGATACGCAGTATTTT.

This clonotype has just one count. V is TRBV6-1 and J is TRBJ1-2; D ambiguous. The V gene's germline CDR1 is MNHNS and CDR2 SASEGT. V lost 8 bases, J lost 7 bases, and 17 bases lay in between. This CDR3 region has 13 residues. CDR3 in DNA: TGTGCCAGCCTCCATTCTGGTAATGGTGGCTACACCTTC. Its translation is CASLHSGNGGYTF.

The chain has TRBV5-1 and TRBJ1-4; TRBD1 might be the D (5 bases). CDR1 SGHRS and CDR2 YFSETQ come from the germline V gene. V lost 1 base to trimming and J lost 0 bases, with 10 bases between them. The CDR3 length is 16 residues. The CDR3 DNA is TGCGCCAGCAGCTTGCAACCGGGGGCAACTAATGAAAAACTGTTTTTT. It translates to CASSLQPGATNEKLFF.

This chain links TRBV6-1 with TRBJ2-5; D could derive from TRBD1 or TRBD2 (5 bases each). This CDR3 comprises 13 residues. V was shortened by 7 bases and J by 7 bases, with 16 bases between the two germline ends. Germline V gene sequence: CDR1 MNHNS, CDR2 SASEGT. The CDR3 sequence: CASILSRDLTQYF. DNA for the CDR3: TGTGCCAGCATCCTAAGCCGGGACCTGACCCAGTACTTC.

V gene TRBV7-2 combines with J gene TRBJ2-4; perhaps TRBD2 as D (7 bases). V lost 1 base to trimming and J lost 0 bases, with 10 bases between them. CDR1 and CDR2 from the germline V gene are SGHTA and FQGNSA. This CDR3 region has 16 residues. CDR3 sequence (DNA): TGTGCCAGCAGCTTAGGGGGGGGCCCAGCCAAAAACATTCAGTACTTC. Protein: CASSLGGGPAKNIQYF.

This clonotype was counted a few times. The V call is TRBV7-2, the J call TRBJ2-5, with D possibly being TRBD1 or TRBD2 (6 bases each). V was trimmed by 4 bases and J by 7 bases, leaving 19 bases between them. The CDR3 loop spans 15 amino acids. The germline gives CDR1 SGHTA, CDR2 FQGNSA. This chain's CDR3 is CASSSTGHKGGTQYF. The CDR3 coding sequence is TGTGCCAGCAGCTCGACGGGACATAAGGGGGGGACCCAGTACTTC.

As for this clonotype: At one end the junction does not follow the germline gene, possibly because of a read error. The rearrangement joins TRBV5-6 to TRBJ2-7; 8 positions agree with TRBD2. Germline lookup yields CDR1 SGHDT and CDR2 YYEEEE. This CDR3 has 15 amino acids. CDR3 in amino acids: CDSSLGAGEPNEQYF. CDR3 sequence (DNA): TGTGACAGCAGCTTGGGAGCGGGAGAACCCAACGAGCAGTACTTC. Full variable domain (remainder filled in from reference TRBV5-6 and TRBJ2-7): DAGVTQSPTHLIKTRGQQVTLRCSPKSGHDTVSWYQQALGQGPQFIFQYYEEEERQRGNFPDRFSGHQFPNYSSELNVNALLLGDSALYLCDSSLGAGEPNEQYFGPGTRLTVT.

V is TRBV3-1 and J is TRBJ2-6; D is perhaps TRBD1 (6 bases). The ends were cut back, 3 bases at V and 0 bases at J, with 9 bases in the middle. The CDR3 length is 16 residues. Germline V gene lookup returns CDR1 LGHDT and CDR2 YNNKEL (reference sequence). The CDR3 protein is CASSQPTGSGANVLTF. The CDR3 nucleotides are TGTGCCAGCAGCCAGCCGACAGGCTCTGGGGCCAACGTCCTGACTTTC.

Only a few counts were recorded for this clonotype. V is TRBV9 and J is TRBJ2-3; no clear D. CDR1 and CDR2 from the germline V gene are SGDLS and YYNGEE. Trimming shortened V by 2 bases and J by 5 bases, and 15 bases separated the two germline ends. The CDR3 runs to 15 residues. The DNA of the CDR3 is TGTGCCAGCAGCGTTAATTTCCCTCCGGGAGATACGCAGTATTTT. Amino acids: CASSVNFPPGDTQYF.

This sequence joins TRBV10-3 and TRBJ2-3, with 8 bases that match TRBD2. Looked up from germline, CDR1 is ENHRY and CDR2 is SYGVKD. Trimming removed 0 bases from V and 4 bases from J; junction bases left unmatched: 6. This CDR3 has 16 residues. The DNA of the CDR3 is TGTGCCATCAGTGAGTCTGGCGGGAGGAGCTCAGATACGCAGTATTTT. Residues: CAISESGGRSSDTQYF.

This clonotype was observed a few times. The chain combines TRBV19 with TRBJ2-1, with D possibly matching TRBD1 (6 bases). CDR1 and CDR2 from the germline V gene are LNHDA and SQIVND (reference sequence). The length of the CDR3 is 15 residues. V was shortened by 2 bases and J by 7 bases, with 15 bases between the two germline ends. The DNA of the CDR3 is TGTGCCAGTAGTATAAATGCAGGGGCGAGAAATGAGCAGTTCTTC. It is translated as CASSINAGARNEQFF.

Many counts were recorded for this clonotype. The chain has TRBV7-2 and TRBJ2-7; D unclear. Between the trimmed V and J ends, which lost 3 bases and 5 bases, there was a span of 14 bases. This CDR3 comprises 14 residues. CDR1 and CDR2 from the germline V gene are SGHTA and FQGNSA. CDR3 sequence reads: CASSLQADRHEQYF. Written as DNA, the CDR3 is TGTGCCAGCAGCTTGCAGGCGGATAGACACGAGCAGTACTTC.

The rearrangement joins TRBV7-2 to TRBJ2-3; tentatively, D is TRBD2 (6 bases). Germline lookup yields CDR1 SGHTA and CDR2 FQGNSA. The CDR3 is 15 amino acids. V was pared by 3 bases and J by 3 bases, with 13 bases between. CDR3 sequence (DNA): TGTGCCAGCAGCTTTGGAGGGCCCAGAACAGATACGCAGTATTTT. It specifies CASSFGGPRTDTQYF.

This clonotype was counted a few times. This chain links TRBV18 with TRBJ1-1, with 8 bases that match TRBD1. CDR3 size: 16 residues. Germline V gives CDR1 KGHSH, CDR2 LQKENI. With V trimmed by 3 bases and J by 1 base, 7 bases remained unmatched. The CDR3 DNA reads TGTGCCAGCTCACCTTCGACAGGGGCCAAGAACACTGAAGCTTTCTTT. Its translation: CASSPSTGAKNTEAFF. The full variable domain, completed using reference TRBV18 and TRBJ1-1, is NAGVMQNPRHLVRRRGQEARLRCSPMKGHSHVYWYRQLPEEGLKFMVYLQKENIIDESGMPKERFSAEFPKEGPSILRIQQVVRGDSAAYFCASSPSTGAKNTEAFFGQGTRLTVV.

V is TRBV5-1 and J is TRBJ1-1; maybe TRBD1 (5 bases). Germline V CDR1 and CDR2: SGHRS, YFSETQ. Trimming stripped 4 bases from V and 8 bases from J, with 12 bases between. This CDR3 spans 12 amino acids. CDR3 region: CASSLGRGEAFF. The CDR3 DNA follows: TGCGCCAGCAGCCTGGGGCGGGGAGAAGCTTTCTTT.

V and J are TRBV20-1 and TRBJ2-1; D is unclear. Trimming stripped 3 bases from V and 4 bases from J, with 22 bases between. CDR1 is DFQATT, CDR2 SNEGSKA, per germline (reference sequence). CDR3 length: 17 amino acids. The CDR3 loop reads CSASLGLVLDPYNEQFF. The CDR3 nucleotides are TGCAGTGCTAGTCTAGGCCTAGTTTTGGACCCTTACAATGAGCAGTTCTTC.

This clonotype occurred a few times. The chain couples TRBV18 to TRBJ2-3; 7 nucleotides agree with TRBD2. The CDR3 has 17 residues. Germline V gene data show CDR1 as KGHSH and CDR2 as LQKENI. Trimming removed 1 base from V and 2 bases from J; junction bases left unmatched: 9. This chain's CDR3 is CASSPLPRSGVTDTQYF. For the CDR3, the DNA is TGTGCCAGCTCACCACTCCCCCGAAGCGGGGTCACAGATACGCAGTATTTT.

This clonotype was counted only a few times. The chain carries TRBV20-1 and TRBJ2-7; D ambiguous. V was trimmed by 3 bases and J by 2 bases, leaving 11 bases between them. The germline CDR1 and CDR2 sequences are DFQATT and SNEGSKA (reference sequence). This CDR3 has 13 amino acids. CDR3: CSARSVLTYEQYF. The CDR3 DNA follows: TGCAGTGCTAGGTCGGTCCTGACCTACGAGCAGTACTTC.

The chain couples TRBV29-1 to TRBJ1-4; TRBD1 is a possible D gene (5 bases). The CDR3 has 14 residues. Germline V gene lookup returns CDR1 SQVTM and CDR2 ANQGSEA. The ends were cut back, 4 bases at V and 4 bases at J, with 13 bases in the middle. The CDR3 spells CSVVLWGFNEKLFF. The CDR3, as DNA: TGCAGCGTTGTCCTGTGGGGGTTTAATGAAAAACTGTTTTTT. The whole variable domain, remainder taken from reference TRBV29-1 and TRBJ1-4, is SAVISQKPSRDICQRGTSLTIQCQVDSQVTMMFWYRQQPGQSLTLIATANQGSEATYESGFVIDKFPISRPNLTFSTLTVSNMSPEDSSIYLCSVVLWGFNEKLFFGSGTQLSVL.

Only a few counts were recorded for this clonotype. The CDR3 bases are TGTGCCAGCAGCGGGCAGGACAGGGTGGTGGGTGGCTACACCTTC. Translating it yields CASSGQDRVVGGYTF. The genes are TRBV6-1 and TRBJ1-2; TRBD1 aligns across 8 bases. With V trimmed by 6 bases and J by 7 bases, 13 bases remained unmatched. The CDR3 covers 15 residues. Germline CDR1 MNHNS, CDR2 SASEGT.